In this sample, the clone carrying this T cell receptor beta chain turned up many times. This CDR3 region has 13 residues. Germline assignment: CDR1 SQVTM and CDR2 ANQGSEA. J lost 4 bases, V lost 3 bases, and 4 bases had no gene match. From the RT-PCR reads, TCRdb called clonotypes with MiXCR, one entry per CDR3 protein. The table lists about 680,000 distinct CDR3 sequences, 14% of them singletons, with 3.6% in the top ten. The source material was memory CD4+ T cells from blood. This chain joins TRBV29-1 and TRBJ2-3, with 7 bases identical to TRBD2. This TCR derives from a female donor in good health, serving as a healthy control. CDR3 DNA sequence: TGCAGCGTTGATGCCCTAGCGGCAGATACGCAGTATTTT. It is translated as CSVDALAADTQYF.